The rows below give T cell receptor beta chains drawn from one sample of a study of sequential checkpoint blockade in melanoma. Clones were sequenced by immunoSEQ multiplex PCR, and TCRdb holds only the in-frame ones, with some missing. The sample contains a few hundred clones, roughly 10% of which appear only once. The material sequenced was tumor tissue (inferred from file names), taken from a patient given nivolumab and ipilimumab in sequence. The receptor set was obtained from a human donor with melanoma. Each CDR3 is given with its conserved first and last residue. D genes are given only for firm matches. Rows give clone size only sometimes, using once, few, many, or a class for an expanded clone.

size: many; J: TRBJ2-7; V: TRBV11-3; D: .; CDR3: CASSPGKSGSYEQYF; DNA: TGTGCCAGCAGCCCGGGAAAGTCAGGGTCCTACGAGCAGTACTTC
size: few; J: TRBJ1-5; V: TRBV6-8; D: .; CDR3: CASSYPPSNQPQHF; DNA: TGTGCCAGCAGTTACCCCCCCAGCAATCAGCCCCAGCATTTT
size: .; J: TRBJ2-3; V: TRBV6-8; D: TRBD2; CDR3: CAISLAGSTDTQYF; DNA: TGTGCCATCAGTCTAGCGGGGAGCACAGATACGCAGTATTTT
size: large; J: TRBJ1-1; V: TRBV18; D: TRBD1; CDR3: CASSTGGQGENTEAFF; DNA: TGTGCCAGCTCAACCGGAGGACAGGGGGAGAACACTGAAGCTTTCTTT
size: large; J: TRBJ1-1; V: TRBV6-8; D: TRBD1; CDR3: CASSDVGTGNTEAFF; DNA: TGTGCCAGCAGTGATGTTGGGACAGGGAACACTGAAGCTTTCTTT
size: .; J: TRBJ2-2; V: TRBV5-1; D: .; CDR3: CASSLGMGAANTGELFF; DNA: TGCGCCAGCAGCTTGGGGATGGGGGCTGCGAACACCGGGGAGCTGTTTTTT
size: .; J: TRBJ2-3; V: TRBV29-1; D: .; CDR3: CSVRGLNGTDTQYF; DNA: TGCAGCGTTCGGGGCCTGAATGGCACAGATACGCAGTATTTT
size: medium-sized; J: TRBJ2-5; V: TRBV11-3; D: .; CDR3: CASSFFGAGETQYF; DNA: .
size: few; J: TRBJ2-1; V: TRBV10-2; D: .; CDR3: CASSLRRDGKFF; DNA: TGCGCCAGCAGCTTGCGGAGGGACGGGAAGTTCTTC
size: .; J: TRBJ1-3; V: TRBV6-8; D: .; CDR3: CASNHLQGNSGNTIYF; DNA: TGTGCCAGCAACCACCTACAGGGCAACTCTGGAAACACCATATATTTT
size: .; J: TRBJ2-7; V: TRBV6-8; D: TRBD1; CDR3: CASSRDRSYEQYF; DNA: TGTGCCAGCAGCCGGGACAGGTCCTACGAGCAGTACTTC
size: .; J: TRBJ2-2; V: TRBV15; D: .; CDR3: CATSRVRLATGELFF; DNA: TGTGCCACCAGCAGAGTTCGGTTGGCCACCGGGGAGCTGTTTTTT